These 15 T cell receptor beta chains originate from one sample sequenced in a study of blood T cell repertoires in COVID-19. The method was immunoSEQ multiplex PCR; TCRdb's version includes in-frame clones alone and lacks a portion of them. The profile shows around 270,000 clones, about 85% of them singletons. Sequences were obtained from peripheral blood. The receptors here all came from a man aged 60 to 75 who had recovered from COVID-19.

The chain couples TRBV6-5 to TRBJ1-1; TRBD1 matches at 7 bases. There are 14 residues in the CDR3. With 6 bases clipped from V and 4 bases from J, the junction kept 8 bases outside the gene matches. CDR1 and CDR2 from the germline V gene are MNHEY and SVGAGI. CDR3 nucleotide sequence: TGTGCCAGCAGCATACAGGGGTTGGGCACTGAAGCTTTCTTT. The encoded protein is CASSIQGLGTEAFF.

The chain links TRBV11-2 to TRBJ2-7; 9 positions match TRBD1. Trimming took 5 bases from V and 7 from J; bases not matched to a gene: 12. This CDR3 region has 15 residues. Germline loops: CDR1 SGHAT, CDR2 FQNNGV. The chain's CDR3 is CASSATGTGLGEQYF. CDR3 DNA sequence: TGTGCCAGCAGCGCCACCGGGACAGGGTTGGGGGAGCAGTACTTC.

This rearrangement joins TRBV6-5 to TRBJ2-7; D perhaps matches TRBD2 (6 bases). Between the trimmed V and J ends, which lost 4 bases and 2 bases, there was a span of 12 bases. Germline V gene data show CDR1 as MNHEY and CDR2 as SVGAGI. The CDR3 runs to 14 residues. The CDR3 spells CASSLPGTAYEQYF. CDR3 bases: TGTGCCAGCAGTTTGCCCGGGACTGCCTACGAGCAGTACTTC.

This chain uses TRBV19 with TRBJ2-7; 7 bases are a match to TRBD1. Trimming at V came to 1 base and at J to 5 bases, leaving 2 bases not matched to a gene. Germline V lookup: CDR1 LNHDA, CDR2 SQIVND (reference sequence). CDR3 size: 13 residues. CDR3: CASSIGDSDEQYF. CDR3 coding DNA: TGTGCCAGTAGTATAGGGGACAGCGACGAGCAGTACTTC.

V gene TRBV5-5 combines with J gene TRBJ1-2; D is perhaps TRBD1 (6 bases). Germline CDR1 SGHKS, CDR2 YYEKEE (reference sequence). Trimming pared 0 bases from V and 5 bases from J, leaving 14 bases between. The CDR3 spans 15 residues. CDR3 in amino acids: CASSLGQERGYGYTF. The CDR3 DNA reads TGTGCCAGCAGCTTGGGACAGGAGCGCGGTTATGGCTACACCTTC.

The CDR3 DNA reads as TGTGCCAGCAGCCCCACCCCGGAGCGGGGGGGCCTCCGGACCGGGGAGCTGTTTTTT. This encodes CASSPTPERGGLRTGELFF. The chain joins TRBV4-2 to TRBJ2-2, with 10 bases matching TRBD2. The CDR3 consists of 19 residues. V trimming: 4 bases; J trimming: 5 bases; junction bases outside the gene matches: 16. The V gene's germline CDR1 is LGHNA and CDR2 YNFKEQ.

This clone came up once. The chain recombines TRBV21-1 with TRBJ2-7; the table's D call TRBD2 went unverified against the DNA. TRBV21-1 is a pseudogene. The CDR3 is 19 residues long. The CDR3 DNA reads TGTGCCAGCAGCAAAACGGGACTAGCGGGGGGGCTTTCAGGCCACGAGCAGTACTTC. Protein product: CASSKTGLAGGLSGHEQYF.

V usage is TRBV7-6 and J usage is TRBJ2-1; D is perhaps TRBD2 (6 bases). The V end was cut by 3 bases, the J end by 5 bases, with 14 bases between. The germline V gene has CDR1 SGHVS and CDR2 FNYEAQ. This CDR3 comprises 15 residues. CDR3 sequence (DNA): TGTGCCAGCAGCTTCTTGAGGAGGGAAGACAATGAGCAGTTCTTC. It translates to CASSFLRREDNEQFF.

In DNA form, the CDR3 reads TGTGCCAGCAGCCTCCGAAAACCTCAGCGGGGGGGCCTGGAGACCCAGTACTTC. Translation gives CASSLRKPQRGGLETQYF. The chain uses TRBV14 and TRBJ2-5; 10 bases are shared with TRBD2. Trimming at V came to 4 bases and at J to 5 bases, leaving 16 bases not matched to a gene. CDR3 length: 18 residues. Germline CDR1 is SGHDN and CDR2 is FVKESK.

The chain's CDR3 is CASSQGPVTGGTGELFF. CDR3 nucleotide sequence: TGCGCCAGCAGCCAAGGACCGGTAACGGGGGGGACCGGGGAGCTGTTTTTT. This rearrangement joins TRBV4-1 to TRBJ2-2; 8 nucleotides match TRBD2. There are 17 residues in the CDR3. The V gene's germline CDR1 is MGHRA and CDR2 YSYEKL. V trimming: 1 base; J trimming: 5 bases; junction bases outside the gene matches: 9.

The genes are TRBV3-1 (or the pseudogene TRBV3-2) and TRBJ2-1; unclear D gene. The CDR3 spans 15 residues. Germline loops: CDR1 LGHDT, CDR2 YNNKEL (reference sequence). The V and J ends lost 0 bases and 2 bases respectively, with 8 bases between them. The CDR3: CASSQEPLTYNEQFF. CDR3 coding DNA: TGTGCCAGCAGCCAAGAGCCCCTAACCTACAATGAGCAGTTCTTC.

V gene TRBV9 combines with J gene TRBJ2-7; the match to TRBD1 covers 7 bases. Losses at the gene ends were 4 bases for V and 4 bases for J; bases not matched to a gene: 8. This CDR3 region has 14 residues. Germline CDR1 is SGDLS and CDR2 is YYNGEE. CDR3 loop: CASSLGQLSYEQYF. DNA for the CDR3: TGTGCCAGCAGCTTGGGACAGCTAAGTTACGAGCAGTACTTC.

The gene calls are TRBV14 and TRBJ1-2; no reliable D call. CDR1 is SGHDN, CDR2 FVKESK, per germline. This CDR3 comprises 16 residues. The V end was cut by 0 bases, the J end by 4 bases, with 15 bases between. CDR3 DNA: TGTGCCAGCAGCCAAGATGGGAGAAGGCTCGGCTATGGCTACACCTTC. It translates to CASSQDGRRLGYGYTF.

Here the CDR3 reads CASSLGLAGGQADTQYF. The CDR3, as DNA: TGTGCCAGCAGCCTAGGACTAGCGGGGGGGCAGGCAGATACGCAGTATTTT. This rearrangement joins TRBV5-5 to TRBJ2-3, with 15 bases aligning to TRBD2. Germline values: CDR1 SGHKS, CDR2 YYEKEE (reference sequence). This CDR3 spans 17 amino acids. V shed 4 bases, J shed 4 bases, and the junction held 7 bases outside the gene matches.

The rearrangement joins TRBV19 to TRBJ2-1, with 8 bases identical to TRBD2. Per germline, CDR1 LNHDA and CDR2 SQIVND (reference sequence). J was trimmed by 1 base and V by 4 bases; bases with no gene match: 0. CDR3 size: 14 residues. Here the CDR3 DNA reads TGTGCCAGTAGTAGCGGGGGGTCCTACAATGAGCAGTTCTTC. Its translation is CASSSGGSYNEQFF.